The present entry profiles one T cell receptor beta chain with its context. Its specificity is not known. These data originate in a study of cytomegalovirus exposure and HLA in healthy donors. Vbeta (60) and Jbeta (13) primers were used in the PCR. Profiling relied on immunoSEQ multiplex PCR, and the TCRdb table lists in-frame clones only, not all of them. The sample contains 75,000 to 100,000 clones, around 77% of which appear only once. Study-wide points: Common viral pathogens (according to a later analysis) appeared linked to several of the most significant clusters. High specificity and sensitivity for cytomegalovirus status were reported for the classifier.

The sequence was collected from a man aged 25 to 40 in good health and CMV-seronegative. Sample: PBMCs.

The CDR3 DNA reads as TGTGCCAGCAGCTCAGAGGAGGGGCAGGGAGGGGCGTTCGGCACTGAAGCTTTCTTT. This encodes CASSSEEGQGGAFGTEAFF. V gene TRBV9 combines with J gene TRBJ1-1, with D possibly TRBD1 on 5 matching bases. CDR3 size: 19 residues. The V end was cut by 4 bases, the J end by 4 bases, with 29 bases between. Germline V gene sequence: CDR1 SGDLS, CDR2 YYNGEE.